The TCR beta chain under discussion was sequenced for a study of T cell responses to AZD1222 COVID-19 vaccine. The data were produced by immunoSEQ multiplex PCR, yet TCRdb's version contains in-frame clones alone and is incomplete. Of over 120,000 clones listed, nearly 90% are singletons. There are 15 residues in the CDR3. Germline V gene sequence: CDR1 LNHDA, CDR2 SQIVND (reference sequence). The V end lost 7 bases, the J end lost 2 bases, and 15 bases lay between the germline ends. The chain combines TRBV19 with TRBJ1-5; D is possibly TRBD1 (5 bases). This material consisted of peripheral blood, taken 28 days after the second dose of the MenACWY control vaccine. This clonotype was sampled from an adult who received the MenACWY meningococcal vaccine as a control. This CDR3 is CASMRSGTGNQPQHF. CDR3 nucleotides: TGTGCCAGTATGAGATCAGGGACCGGCAATCAGCCCCAGCATTTT.